The rows below give T cell receptor beta chains drawn from one sample of a study of T cell responses to AZD1222 COVID-19 vaccine. Assay used: immunoSEQ multiplex PCR; TCRdb lists only in-frame clones, some missing. The data show 90,000 to 120,000 clones, more than 70% seen once. The input for sequencing was peripheral blood, taken on day 0 of AZD1222 vaccination. The receptors stem from an adult in good health. CDR3s include the opening cysteine and the closing phenylalanine or tryptophan. D genes are given only for firm matches. Clone size is shown for a subset of rows, as once, few, many or a class of expanded clone.

length: 18
V: TRBV19
J: TRBJ1-5
D: TRBD1
size: NA
CDR3: CASSILTGGSGSNQPQHF
DNA: TGTGCCAGTAGTATACTTACAGGGGGAAGTGGTAGCAATCAGCCCCAGCATTTT

length: 16
V: TRBV5-1
J: TRBJ1-4
D: TRBD1
size: NA
CDR3: CASRNRGPATNEKLFF
DNA: TGCGCCAGCAGGAACAGGGGGCCTGCAACTAATGAAAAACTGTTTTTT

length: 14
V: TRBV5-1
J: TRBJ1-1
D: NA
size: NA
CDR3: CASSFGGVGTEAFF
DNA: TGCGCCAGCAGCTTCGGGGGAGTGGGCACTGAAGCTTTCTTT

length: 15
V: TRBV3-1/TRBV3-2
J: TRBJ2-1
D: TRBD2
size: NA
CDR3: CASSPTSGNYNEQFF
DNA: TGTGCCAGCAGCCCTACTAGCGGGAACTACAATGAGCAGTTCTTC

length: 17
V: TRBV6-2/TRBV6-3
J: TRBJ2-4
D: TRBD2
size: NA
CDR3: CASSYSKPGPSGNIQYF
DNA: TGTGCCAGCAGCTATAGTAAGCCGGGGCCTAGCGGAAACATTCAGTACTTC

length: 14
V: TRBV9
J: TRBJ1-2
D: NA
size: NA
CDR3: CASSVGQGSHGYTF
DNA: TGTGCCAGCAGCGTAGGTCAGGGAAGCCATGGCTACACCTTC

length: 14
V: TRBV6-2/TRBV6-3
J: TRBJ1-5
D: NA
size: once
CDR3: CASSYGRANQPQHF
DNA: TGTGCCAGCAGTTACGGCCGGGCGAATCAGCCCCAGCATTTT

length: 14
V: TRBV27
J: TRBJ1-5
D: NA
size: NA
CDR3: CASGSASPYQPQHF
DNA: TGTGCCAGCGGGTCGGCGAGTCCTTATCAGCCCCAGCATTTT

length: 16
V: TRBV21-1
J: TRBJ2-3
D: NA
size: NA
CDR3: CASSSWDRLATDTQYF
DNA: TGTGCCAGCAGCTCCTGGGACAGGCTCGCCACAGATACGCAGTATTTT

length: 14
V: TRBV10-3
J: TRBJ1-2
D: NA
size: once
CDR3: CAISRQDANYGYTF
DNA: TGTGCCATCAGTAGACAGGACGCTAACTATGGCTACACCTTC

length: 17
V: TRBV7-2
J: TRBJ2-7
D: NA
size: NA
CDR3: CASSLGAGATVLYEQYF
DNA: TGTGCCAGCAGCTTAGGGGCAGGGGCTACGGTCTTATACGAGCAGTACTTC

length: 14
V: TRBV27
J: TRBJ2-1
D: NA
size: once
CDR3: CASLGAGGANEQFF
DNA: TGTGCCAGCCTCGGGGCGGGCGGGGCCAATGAGCAGTTCTTC

length: 13
V: TRBV6-2/TRBV6-3
J: TRBJ2-2
D: NA
size: NA
CDR3: CASSPTGSGELFF
DNA: TGTGCCAGCAGCCCCACAGGCTCCGGGGAGCTGTTTTTT

length: 14
V: TRBV28
J: TRBJ2-5
D: NA
size: NA
CDR3: CASSRDTRRETQYF
DNA: TGTGCCAGCAGTCGGGACACGAGGCGAGAGACCCAGTACTTC

length: 12
V: TRBV14
J: TRBJ2-7
D: NA
size: NA
CDR3: CASKGYTYEQYF
DNA: TGTGCCAGCAAAGGCTACACCTACGAGCAGTACTTC

length: 15
V: TRBV29-1
J: TRBJ2-5
D: NA
size: NA
CDR3: CSVGGRPADQETQYF
DNA: TGCAGCGTTGGGGGACGGCCCGCTGACCAAGAGACCCAGTACTTC

length: 14
V: TRBV19
J: TRBJ1-1
D: NA
size: NA
CDR3: CASSSREGNTEAFF
DNA: TGTGCCAGTAGTAGCCGGGAGGGAAACACTGAAGCTTTCTTT

length: 15
V: TRBV9
J: TRBJ2-5
D: TRBD2
size: NA
CDR3: CASSLAGTVGETQYF
DNA: TGTGCCAGCAGCCTAGCGGGGACAGTGGGGGAGACCCAGTACTTC

length: 14
V: TRBV6-5
J: TRBJ2-3
D: TRBD1
size: NA
CDR3: CASRDRGGTDTQYF
DNA: TGTGCCAGTCGGGACAGGGGAGGCACAGATACGCAGTATTTT

length: 16
V: TRBV28
J: TRBJ2-1
D: NA
size: NA
CDR3: CASSSRTPRSYNEQFF
DNA: TGTGCCAGCAGTTCCAGAACCCCCAGATCCTACAATGAGCAGTTCTTC

length: 13
V: TRBV7-3
J: TRBJ1-6
D: NA
size: NA
CDR3: CASSADRDSPLHF
DNA: TGTGCCAGCAGCGCCGACCGGGATTCACCCCTCCACTTT

length: 16
V: TRBV5-8
J: TRBJ1-4
D: NA
size: once
CDR3: CASSGGASSINEKLFF
DNA: TGTGCCAGCAGTGGCGGGGCCTCTTCCATTAATGAAAAACTGTTTTTT

length: 14
V: TRBV5-5
J: TRBJ2-7
D: TRBD2
size: NA
CDR3: CASTFAGGPHEQYF
DNA: TGTGCCAGCACCTTTGCGGGAGGGCCTCACGAGCAGTACTTC

length: 15
V: TRBV5-5
J: TRBJ1-6
D: TRBD1
size: NA
CDR3: CASSVSGQGNSPLHF
DNA: TGTGCCAGCAGTGTTTCGGGACAGGGAAATTCACCCCTCCACTTT

length: 15
V: TRBV27
J: TRBJ1-5
D: NA
size: NA
CDR3: CASREAQGSNQPQHF
DNA: TGTGCCAGCAGGGAGGCCCAGGGAAGCAATCAGCCCCAGCATTTT

length: 13
V: TRBV6-2/TRBV6-3
J: TRBJ1-2
D: NA
size: once
CDR3: CASSSGATYGYTF
DNA: TGTGCCAGCAGCTCCGGGGCAACCTATGGCTACACCTTC

length: 16
V: TRBV5-1
J: TRBJ1-4
D: TRBD1
size: NA
CDR3: CASSSGQAGVTEKLFF
DNA: TGCGCCAGCAGCTCCGGACAGGCAGGCGTGACTGAAAAACTGTTTTTT

length: 12
V: TRBV6-6
J: TRBJ1-2
D: NA
size: NA
CDR3: CASSSSDYGYTF
DNA: TGTGCCAGCAGTTCCTCCGACTATGGCTACACCTTC

length: 16
V: TRBV7-3
J: TRBJ2-7
D: NA
size: NA
CDR3: CASSSQGTTYVYEQYF
DNA: TGTGCCAGCAGCTCCCAGGGGACTACCTACGTCTACGAGCAGTACTTC

length: 19
V: TRBV4-2
J: TRBJ1-6
D: NA
size: NA
CDR3: CASSQVRGGGGGMSSPLHF
DNA: TGTGCCAGCAGCCAAGTGCGAGGAGGGGGGGGTGGCATGAGTTCACCCCTCCACTTT

length: 11
V: TRBV12-3/TRBV12-4
J: TRBJ1-4
D: NA
size: NA
CDR3: CASSFLGKLFF
DNA: TGTGCCAGCAGTTTTCTAGGGAAACTGTTTTTT

length: 14
V: TRBV27
J: TRBJ1-3
D: NA
size: NA
CDR3: CASSLAGAGNTIYF
DNA: TGTGCCAGCAGTTTAGCAGGGGCTGGAAACACCATATATTTT

length: 15
V: TRBV19
J: TRBJ1-1
D: NA
size: NA
CDR3: CASSMYAILNTEAFF
DNA: TGTGCCAGTAGTATGTATGCTATTTTGAACACTGAAGCTTTCTTT

length: 13
V: TRBV12-3/TRBV12-4
J: TRBJ1-3
D: NA
size: NA
CDR3: CASTRGRVRTIYF
DNA: TGTGCCAGCACCCGGGGACGTGTGCGCACCATATATTTT

length: 11
V: TRBV20-1
J: TRBJ2-5
D: NA
size: NA
CDR3: CSANRQETQYF
DNA: TGCAGTGCTAACAGGCAAGAGACCCAGTACTTC

length: 13
V: TRBV5-1
J: TRBJ2-2
D: NA
size: NA
CDR3: CASRYSNTGELFF
DNA: TGCGCCAGCAGGTACTCCAACACCGGGGAGCTGTTTTTT

length: 15
V: TRBV30
J: TRBJ2-1
D: NA
size: NA
CDR3: CAWSVPEFSYNEQFF
DNA: TGTGCCTGGAGTGTACCTGAGTTCTCCTACAATGAGCAGTTCTTC

length: 14
V: TRBV5-1
J: TRBJ2-7
D: NA
size: NA
CDR3: CASREGSSSYEQYF
DNA: TGCGCCAGCAGGGAAGGGTCTAGCTCCTACGAGCAGTACTTC

length: 12
V: TRBV7-9
J: TRBJ2-7
D: NA
size: few
CDR3: CASSGRLYEQYF
DNA: TGTGCCAGCAGCGGGCGGCTTTACGAGCAGTACTTC

length: 13
V: TRBV3-1/TRBV3-2
J: TRBJ1-5
D: NA
size: once
CDR3: CASSHADYQPQHF
DNA: TGTGCCAGCAGCCATGCCGATTATCAGCCCCAGCATTTT